This is a list of T cell receptor beta chains from one sample in a study of shared clonotypes between healthy human individuals. Clones were sequenced by immunoSEQ multiplex PCR, and TCRdb holds only the in-frame ones, with some missing. Of about a million clones in the sample, less than 85% were seen once. Input material: memory CD4+ T cells sorted from blood. The receptors here all came from a man between 18 and 29 years old in good health. Both conserved end residues are part of each CDR3. Fields, in order: clone size, D gene, V gene, J gene, CDR3 DNA, CDR3 protein. A D gene is named only where the DNA matches it firmly. A clone size is listed for some rows: how often the clone was seen (once, few, many), or a class if it is expanded.

size: -; D: -; V: TRBV30; J: TRBJ2-1; DNA: TGTGCCAGCCAAGAGTTAAGCGATGAGCAGTTCTTC; CDR3: CASQELSDEQFF
size: -; D: TRBD1; V: TRBV18; J: TRBJ2-3; DNA: TGTGCCAGCTCACCACGACAGGGTGGGCCAGATACGCAGTATTTT; CDR3: CASSPRQGGPDTQYF
size: -; D: -; V: TRBV5-1; J: TRBJ2-1; DNA: TGCGCCAGCAGCTTGGCCGGCAGCGGCCAAGGGGATGAGCAGTTCTTC; CDR3: CASSLAGSGQGDEQFF
size: once; D: -; V: TRBV6-5; J: TRBJ2-7; DNA: TGTGCCAGCAGTTACTTGGCGGGCGGTGGCGAGCAGTACTTC; CDR3: CASSYLAGGGEQYF
size: -; D: -; V: TRBV7-2; J: TRBJ2-3; DNA: TGTGCCAGCAGCCCTTGGGGAGATACGCAGTATTTT; CDR3: CASSPWGDTQYF
size: -; D: -; V: TRBV6-1; J: TRBJ2-3; DNA: TGTGCCAGCAGTGCTTCGGACACAGATACGCAGTATTTT; CDR3: CASSASDTDTQYF
size: few; D: -; V: TRBV18; J: TRBJ1-3; DNA: TGTGCCAGCTCACCGCCTACTGGAAACACCATATATTTT; CDR3: CASSPPTGNTIYF
size: -; D: -; V: TRBV4-1; J: TRBJ1-2; DNA: TGCGCCAGTCAATCACAGCTTAACTATGGCTACACCTTC; CDR3: CASQSQLNYGYTF
size: -; D: -; V: TRBV7-8; J: TRBJ2-7; DNA: TGTGCCAGCAGCTTCGGGGAAGCGGGTGGCTACGAGCAGTACTTC; CDR3: CASSFGEAGGYEQYF
size: -; D: -; V: TRBV6-1; J: TRBJ2-7; DNA: TGTGCCAGTTCGAACGGTCCTGCCTACGAGCAGTACTTC; CDR3: CASSNGPAYEQYF
size: few; D: -; V: TRBV2; J: TRBJ2-3; DNA: TGTGCCAGCAGCCTCATTATAGATACGCAGTATTTT; CDR3: CASSLIIDTQYF
size: -; D: TRBD1; V: TRBV4-3; J: TRBJ2-7; DNA: TGCGCCAGCAGCCAAGGGGTAAACCCGCCGGGACAGGGGGCCTACGAGCAGTACTTC; CDR3: CASSQGVNPPGQGAYEQYF
size: -; D: -; V: TRBV19; J: TRBJ1-1; DNA: TGTGCCAGTAGTATAAGTCTAAACTTGAACACTGAAGCTTTCTTT; CDR3: CASSISLNLNTEAFF
size: many; D: TRBD2; V: TRBV10-2; J: TRBJ2-5; DNA: TGCGCCAGCAGCCAGGGACTAGCGGGAGGACAAGAGACCCAGTACTTC; CDR3: CASSQGLAGGQETQYF
size: -; D: -; V: TRBV7-6; J: TRBJ2-7; DNA: TGTGCCAGCAGCTTAGGGCAGGGGGGCTACGAGCAGTACTTC; CDR3: CASSLGQGGYEQYF
size: -; D: TRBD1; V: TRBV29-1; J: TRBJ1-4; DNA: TGCAGCGCCGGAGGGGACAGAGATGAAAAACTGTTTTTT; CDR3: CSAGGDRDEKLFF
size: -; D: TRBD2; V: TRBV6-1; J: TRBJ2-1; DNA: TGTGCCAGCAGACGCGTCGCTAGCGGGGGTGAGCAGTTCTTC; CDR3: CASRRVASGGEQFF
size: -; D: -; V: TRBV4-1; J: TRBJ2-3; DNA: TGCGCCAGCAGCCTACAGCGAGGCCCAGATACGCAGTATTTT; CDR3: CASSLQRGPDTQYF
size: -; D: TRBD1; V: TRBV10-3; J: TRBJ2-3; DNA: TGTGCCATCGGGGGGACAGGGACAGATACGCAGTATTTT; CDR3: CAIGGTGTDTQYF
size: -; D: TRBD2; V: TRBV7-9; J: TRBJ2-7; DNA: TGTGCCAGCAGCCGAACTTTCGGACTAGGGTTCGACGAGCAGTACTTC; CDR3: CASSRTFGLGFDEQYF
size: -; D: TRBD2; V: TRBV30; J: TRBJ2-2; DNA: TGTGCCTGGAGAATCTATAGCGGGCGGGCCGGGGAGCTGTTTTTT; CDR3: CAWRIYSGRAGELFF
size: -; D: -; V: TRBV6-5; J: TRBJ1-4; DNA: TGTGCCAGCAGTCGCCGGACCTTTCTGGGGGAAAAACTGTTTTTT; CDR3: CASSRRTFLGEKLFF
size: -; D: TRBD1; V: TRBV7-9; J: TRBJ1-1; DNA: TGTGCCAGCAGCTTAGTCGGGTACAGGGGCACTGAAGCTTTCTTT; CDR3: CASSLVGYRGTEAFF
size: few; D: -; V: TRBV28; J: TRBJ1-2; DNA: TGTGCCAGCAGTTTCGGCTTTACTAACTATGGCTACACCTTC; CDR3: CASSFGFTNYGYTF
size: -; D: TRBD2; V: TRBV5-6; J: TRBJ2-5; DNA: TGTGCCAGCAGCTTGCCTAGCGGGAGGGCGGGCGAGACCCAGTACTTC; CDR3: CASSLPSGRAGETQYF
size: -; D: -; V: TRBV7-9; J: TRBJ1-1; DNA: TGTGCCAGCAGCTTGCCTGGAATAGGACGTAGGAACACTGAAGCTTTCTTT; CDR3: CASSLPGIGRRNTEAFF
size: -; D: TRBD1; V: TRBV7-9; J: TRBJ1-4; DNA: TGTGCCAGCAGCTCAGACAGGGGAATTGAAAAACTGTTTTTT; CDR3: CASSSDRGIEKLFF